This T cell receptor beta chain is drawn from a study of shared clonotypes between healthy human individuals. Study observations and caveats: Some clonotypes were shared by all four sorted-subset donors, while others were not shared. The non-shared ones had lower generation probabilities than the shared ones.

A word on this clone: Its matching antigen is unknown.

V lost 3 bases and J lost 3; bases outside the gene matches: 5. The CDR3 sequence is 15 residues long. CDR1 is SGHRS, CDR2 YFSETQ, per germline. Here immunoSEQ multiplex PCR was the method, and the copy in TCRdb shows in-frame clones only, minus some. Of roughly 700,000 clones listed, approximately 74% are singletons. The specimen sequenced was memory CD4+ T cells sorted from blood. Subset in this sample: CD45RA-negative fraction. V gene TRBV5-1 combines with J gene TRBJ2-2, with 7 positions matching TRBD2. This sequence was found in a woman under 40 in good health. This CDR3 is CASSYGTTHTGELFF. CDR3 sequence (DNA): TGCGCCAGCAGCTACGGGACTACCCACACCGGGGAGCTGTTTTTT.